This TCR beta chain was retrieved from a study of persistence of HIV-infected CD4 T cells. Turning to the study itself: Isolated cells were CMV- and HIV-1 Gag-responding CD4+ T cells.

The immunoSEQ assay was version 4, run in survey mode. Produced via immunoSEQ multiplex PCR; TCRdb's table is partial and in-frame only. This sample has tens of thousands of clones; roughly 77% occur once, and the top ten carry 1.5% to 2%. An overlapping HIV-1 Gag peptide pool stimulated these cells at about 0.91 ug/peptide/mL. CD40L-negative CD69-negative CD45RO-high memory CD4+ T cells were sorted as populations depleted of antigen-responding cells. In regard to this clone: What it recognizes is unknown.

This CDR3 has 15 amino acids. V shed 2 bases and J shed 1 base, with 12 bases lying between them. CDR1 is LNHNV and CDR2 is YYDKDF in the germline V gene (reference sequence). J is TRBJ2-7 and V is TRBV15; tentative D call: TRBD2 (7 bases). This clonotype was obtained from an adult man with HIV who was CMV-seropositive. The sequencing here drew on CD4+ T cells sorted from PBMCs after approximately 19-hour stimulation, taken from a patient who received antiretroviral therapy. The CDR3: CATSRQGGGSYEQYF. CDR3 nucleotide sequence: TGTGCCACCAGCAGACAGGGAGGGGGATCCTACGAGCAGTACTTC. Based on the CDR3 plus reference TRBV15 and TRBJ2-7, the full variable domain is DAMVIQNPRYQVTQFGKPVTLSCSQTLNHNVMYWYQQKSSQAPKLLFHYYDKDFNNEADTPDNFQSRRPNTSFCFLDIRSPGLGDTAMYLCATSRQGGGSYEQYFGPGTRLTVT.